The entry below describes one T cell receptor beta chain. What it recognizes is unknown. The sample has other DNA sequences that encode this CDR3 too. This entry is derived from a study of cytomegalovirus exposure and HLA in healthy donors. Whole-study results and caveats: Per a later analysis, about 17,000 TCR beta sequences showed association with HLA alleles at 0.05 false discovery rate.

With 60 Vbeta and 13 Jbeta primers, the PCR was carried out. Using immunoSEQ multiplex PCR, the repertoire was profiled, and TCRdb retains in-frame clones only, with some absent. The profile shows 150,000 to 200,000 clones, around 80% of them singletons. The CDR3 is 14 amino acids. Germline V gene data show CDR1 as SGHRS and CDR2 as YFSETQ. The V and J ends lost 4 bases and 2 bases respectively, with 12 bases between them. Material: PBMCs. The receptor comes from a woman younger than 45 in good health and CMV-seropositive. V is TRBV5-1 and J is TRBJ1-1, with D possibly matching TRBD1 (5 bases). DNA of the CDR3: TGCGCCAGCAGCCCCCTGGGGGGAAACACTGAAGCTTTCTTT. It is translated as CASSPLGGNTEAFF.